The present T cell receptor (beta chain) was sequenced within a study of T cell repertoires in cytomegalovirus infection. Across the whole study: Evidence of both CMV infection and a matching HLA type came from public TCR beta signatures.

General study findings and limits: Identification of carriers of CMV plus the relevant HLA was performed using cumulative public TCR beta family frequency.

This CDR3 is 14 amino acids long. The germline V gene has CDR1 MDHEN and CDR2 SYDVKM. V shed 6 bases and J 5 bases; nucleotides not matched to a gene: 8. Notes on this clonotype: Its antigen is as yet unknown.

TCRdb re-called the reads with MiXCR, one entry per CDR3 protein. Altogether some 350,000 distinct CDR3 sequences are present, approximately 30% being singletons, with the ten largest covering approximately 13%. The chain carries TRBV28 and TRBJ1-1; 8 bases match TRBD1. The sample in question was cultured PBMCs, obtained from culture after CMV antigen stimulation. This TCR came from a human donor in good health (CMV status not recorded). Some clones in this sample may be carry-over from other donors' samples. The CDR3 is CASSFTGGLTEAFF. CDR3 in DNA: TGTGCCAGCAGCTTCACAGGGGGTCTAACTGAAGCTTTCTTT.